The 28 T cell receptor beta chains below all came from one sample that was sequenced in a study of cytomegalovirus exposure and HLA in healthy donors. Repertoires were generated with immunoSEQ multiplex PCR, while TCRdb's copy carries only in-frame clones and drops some. The table shows approximately 97,000 clones, with just under 95% occurring only once. Sequencing used PBMCs. The receptor set was obtained from a woman between 18 and 30 years old in good health and CMV-seronegative.

The V call is TRBV12-2, the J call TRBJ2-7; the table's D call of TRBD2 was not tested on the DNA. TRBV12-2 is listed as a pseudogene. The length of the CDR3 is 16 residues. The DNA of the CDR3 is TGTGCAAGTCGCTTAGGGCGACTAGCGGGAGGGGTCGAGCAGTACTTC. This encodes CASRLGRLAGGVEQYF.

The chain combines TRBV7-9 with TRBJ1-4; a weak D match, TRBD1 (6 bases). This CDR3 region has 14 residues. Germline CDR1 is SEHNR and CDR2 is FQNEAQ (reference sequence). V dropped 7 bases and J dropped 3 bases, with 12 bases sitting between them. The CDR3 bases are TGTGCCAGCATCGTACAGGGCCCTAATGAAAAACTGTTTTTT. Translated: CASIVQGPNEKLFF.

This chain uses TRBV25-1 with TRBJ1-2; TRBD1 matches 9 bases. Trimming at V came to 2 bases and at J to 7 bases, leaving 11 bases not matched to a gene. The CDR3 is made up of 16 amino acids. Germline assignment: CDR1 MGHDK and CDR2 SYGVNS. The CDR3 is CASSEPFSQGASGYTF. For the CDR3, the DNA is TGTGCCAGCAGTGAACCATTTTCACAGGGGGCTAGTGGCTACACCTTC.

The J gene is TRBJ1-5, the V gene TRBV30; TRBD1 might be the D (5 bases). From germline, CDR1 is GTSNPN and CDR2 SVGIG (reference sequence). Trimming removed 2 bases from V and 7 bases from J, with 24 bases in between. The CDR3 loop spans 17 amino acids. CDR3 in DNA: TGTGCCTGGAGTAGGGCCCCCTGGGGCACTCGACCGCAGCCCCAGCATTTT. It translates to CAWSRAPWGTRPQPQHF.

The chain combines TRBV7-2 with TRBJ2-2; D gene ambiguous. CDR1 and CDR2 (germline): SGHTA, FQGNSA. The CDR3 loop spans 16 amino acids. Trimming took 1 base from V and 1 from J, leaving 10 bases between them. CDR3 residues: CASSLVGSLNTGELFF. Written as DNA, the CDR3 is TGTGCCAGCAGCTTAGTTGGTAGTTTGAACACCGGGGAGCTGTTTTTT.

This chain uses TRBV12-5 with TRBJ1-5; the match to TRBD1 covers 12 bases. The CDR3 is 17 residues long. Trimming at V came to 6 bases and at J to 1 base, leaving 7 bases not matched to a gene. Per germline, CDR1 LGHNT and CDR2 FRNRAP. The CDR3 is CASGPGQGAVSNQPQHF. DNA for the CDR3: TGTGCTAGTGGGCCGGGACAGGGGGCAGTGAGCAATCAGCCCCAGCATTTT.

This clone was seen once. The genes are TRBV11-3 and TRBJ2-5; 12 bases are shared with TRBD2. Germline-derived CDR1 and CDR2 are SGHNT and YENEEA. J gave up 2 bases and V 6 bases, and 4 bases lay outside the gene matches. The CDR3 consists of 15 residues. The DNA of the CDR3 is TGTGCCAGCAGAAAAGGGACTAGCGGGCAAGAGACCCAGTACTTC. Translation: CASRKGTSGQETQYF.

This clone was observed once. CDR3 nucleotide sequence: TGTGCCAGCAGCCGGACAGGGATCGAGCAGTACTTC. Its protein is CASSRTGIEQYF. The chain carries TRBV11-3 and TRBJ2-7, with 8 nucleotides matching TRBD1. J was trimmed by 6 bases and V by 5 bases; bases with no gene match: 3. The CDR3 loop spans 12 amino acids. CDR1 SGHNT and CDR2 YENEEA come from the germline V gene.

The genes are TRBV6-6 and TRBJ1-5; D possibly corresponds to TRBD1 (5 bases). Trimming removed 6 bases at V and 7 bases at J, with 10 bases between. Germline V gene lookup returns CDR1 MNHNY and CDR2 SVGAGI (reference sequence). The CDR3 length is 12 residues. In DNA form, the CDR3 reads TGTGCCAGCAGCCGACAGAGGCAGCCCCAGCATTTT. Translated: CASSRQRQPQHF.

This chain uses TRBV6-1 with TRBJ1-2; perhaps TRBD1 as D (5 bases). Trimming cost V 3 bases and J 4 bases, with 12 bases left between them. This CDR3 has 14 residues. Per germline, CDR1 MNHNS and CDR2 SASEGT. CDR3 protein: CASSDRGGFYGYTF. CDR3 in DNA: TGTGCCAGCAGTGATAGGGGAGGCTTCTATGGCTACACCTTC.

The V gene is TRBV7-9, the J gene TRBJ2-5, with 9 nucleotides matching TRBD2. With 1 base clipped from V and 3 bases from J, the junction kept 3 bases outside the gene matches. The CDR3 contains 15 residues. Germline CDR1 reads SEHNR; CDR2 reads FQNEAQ (reference sequence). Written as DNA, the CDR3 is TGTGCCAGCAGCTTAGGATCTAGCGGGGAAGAGACCCAGTACTTC. The encoded protein is CASSLGSSGEETQYF.

This clone occurred once. The rearrangement uses TRBV9 and TRBJ2-5; the match to TRBD2 covers 15 bases. Trimming at V came to 3 bases and at J to 6 bases, leaving 3 bases not matched to a gene. The CDR3 runs to 15 residues. CDR1 SGDLS and CDR2 YYNGEE come from the germline V gene. The CDR3 nucleotides are TGTGCCAGCAGCGCCGGGACTAGCGGGGGGCAGACCCAGTACTTC. It specifies CASSAGTSGGQTQYF.

The chain carries TRBV27 and TRBJ2-3; D gene uncertain. Trimming stripped 8 bases from V and 0 bases from J, with 12 bases between. The CDR3 is 14 residues long. Germline CDR1 MNHEY, CDR2 SMNVEV (reference sequence). The CDR3 nucleotides are TGTGCCAGCTCAATGAGTACTAGCACAGATACGCAGTATTTT. Its protein product is CASSMSTSTDTQYF.

V and J are TRBV11-2 and TRBJ1-2, with 8 positions matching TRBD1. The germline gives CDR1 SGHAT, CDR2 FQNNGV. This CDR3 has 14 amino acids. After removal of 5 bases from V and 3 bases from J, the junction contained 5 bases not matched to a gene. This CDR3 is CASSPQTGDYGYTF. CDR3 sequence (DNA): TGTGCCAGCAGCCCCCAGACAGGGGACTATGGCTACACCTTC.

As for this clone: Other DNA sequences in the sample encode the same CDR3. The V call is TRBV2, the J call TRBJ2-5, with 8 bases that match TRBD2. The length of the CDR3 is 15 residues. CDR1 SNHLY and CDR2 FYNNEI come from the germline V gene. J was trimmed by 5 bases and V by 8 bases; bases with no gene match: 13. The CDR3 spells CASFYDRGGGETQYF. In DNA form, the CDR3 reads TGTGCCAGCTTTTATGATCGGGGGGGCGGGGAGACCCAGTACTTC.

This clone was counted a single time. V gene TRBV20-1 combines with J gene TRBJ2-7; maybe TRBD1 (6 bases). The germline gives CDR1 DFQATT, CDR2 SNEGSKA (reference sequence). This CDR3 contains 10 residues. The V and J ends lost 5 bases and 6 bases respectively, with 8 bases between them. This CDR3 is CSAAGVEQYF. CDR3 nucleotides: TGCAGTGCTGCAGGGGTCGAGCAGTACTTC.

The chain couples TRBV5-1 to TRBJ2-1; possibly TRBD2 for D (5 bases). Trimming removed 4 bases from V and 2 bases from J, with 13 bases in between. Germline-derived CDR1 and CDR2 are SGHRS and YFSETQ. This CDR3 region has 15 residues. CDR3 protein: CASSQDLLAYNEQFF. The DNA for the CDR3 is TGCGCCAGCAGCCAGGACTTACTTGCCTACAATGAGCAGTTCTTC. The full variable domain, completed using reference TRBV5-1 and TRBJ2-1, is KAGVTQTPRYLIKTRGQQVTLSCSPISGHRSVSWYQQTPGQGLQFLFEYFSETQRNKGNFPGRFSGRQFSNSRSEMNVSTLELGDSALYLCASSQDLLAYNEQFFGPGTRLTVL.

V usage is TRBV19 and J usage is TRBJ2-7; 14 bases are a match to TRBD2. Germline CDR1 and CDR2: LNHDA and SQIVND (reference sequence). Trimming removed 7 bases from V and 2 bases from J; junction bases left unmatched: 7. The CDR3 consists of 16 residues. The CDR3 loop is CASNEGLAGAPYEQYF. The CDR3 coding sequence is TGTGCCAGTAACGAGGGACTAGCGGGGGCACCCTACGAGCAGTACTTC.

The CDR3: CASSLPGVPNYGYTF. For the CDR3, the DNA is TGTGCCAGCAGCCTGCCAGGGGTCCCTAACTATGGCTACACCTTC. The rearrangement links TRBV7-8 to TRBJ1-2; D perhaps matches TRBD1 (6 bases). The germline CDR1 and CDR2 sequences are SGHVS and FQNEAQ. The ends were cut back, 5 bases at V and 0 bases at J, with 13 bases in the middle. The CDR3 covers 15 residues.

This CDR3 reads CASSTRLGEQYF. Here the CDR3 DNA reads TGTGCCAGCAGCACGCGACTAGGCGAGCAGTACTTC. The V gene is TRBV9, the J gene TRBJ2-7; TRBD2 is a possible D gene (6 bases). V lost 4 bases and J 6 bases, leaving 11 bases between the germline ends. This CDR3 contains 12 residues. Germline CDR1 reads SGDLS; CDR2 reads YYNGEE.

This clone was counted a single time. This chain connects TRBV28 to TRBJ1-1; TRBD1 aligns across 10 bases. Germline V gene data show CDR1 as MDHEN and CDR2 as SYDVKM. The ends lost 5 bases at V and 3 bases at J; junction bases unmatched: 9. The CDR3 is 16 amino acids. In DNA form, the CDR3 reads TGTGCCAGCAGTGGGTCGGACAGGGGGATTCACACTGAAGCTTTCTTT. This encodes CASSGSDRGIHTEAFF.

The genes are TRBV28 and TRBJ2-1; tentative D call: TRBD2 (7 bases). V lost 5 bases and J 3 bases, leaving 14 bases between the germline ends. The CDR3 length is 15 residues. Germline CDR1 MDHEN, CDR2 SYDVKM. The CDR3 loop is CASSGGGLNYNEQFF. The DNA of the CDR3 is TGTGCCAGCAGTGGCGGGGGCCTCAACTACAATGAGCAGTTCTTC.

V and J are TRBV2 and TRBJ1-1; D gene uncertain. The CDR3 contains 14 residues. Germline assignment: CDR1 SNHLY and CDR2 FYNNEI. V dropped 7 bases and J dropped 9 bases, with 21 bases sitting between them. The CDR3 sequence: CASISATTRSKAFF. CDR3 nucleotide sequence: TGTGCCAGCATCTCGGCGACAACTAGATCCAAAGCTTTCTTT.

In its sample, this clone was seen once. The same CDR3 can be traced to other DNA sequences in this sample. The chain carries TRBV5-1 and TRBJ1-1; D unresolved. The CDR3 runs 13 residues. The germline CDR1 and CDR2 sequences are SGHRS and YFSETQ. Trimming removed 0 bases from V and 3 bases from J, with 6 bases in between. CDR3 nucleotides: TGCGCCAGCAGCTTGGACGGGGACACTGAAGCTTTCTTT. This translates into CASSLDGDTEAFF.

This clone occurred once. The V and J genes are TRBV27 and TRBJ2-1; no firm D call. V was cut by 2 bases and J by 3 bases, with 5 bases left in between. Germline CDR1 and CDR2: MNHEY and SMNVEV (reference sequence). The CDR3 extends over 13 amino acids. CDR3 sequence (DNA): TGTGCCAGCAGTTTAGGCAACTACAATGAGCAGTTCTTC. Amino acid sequence: CASSLGNYNEQFF.

CDR3 residues: CASSSDRGTDTEAFF. CDR3 nucleotide sequence: TGCGCCAGCAGCTCCGACAGGGGAACGGACACTGAAGCTTTCTTT. J is TRBJ1-1 and V is TRBV5-1; 8 nucleotides align to TRBD1. V lost 3 bases and J lost 3; bases outside the gene matches: 7. The CDR3 loop spans 15 amino acids. Germline CDR1 reads SGHRS; CDR2 reads YFSETQ.

The V call is TRBV4-1, the J call TRBJ2-1; no definite D call. The ends were cut back, 4 bases at V and 4 bases at J, with 8 bases in the middle. The germline V gene has CDR1 MGHRA and CDR2 YSYEKL. CDR3 length: 13 residues. This CDR3 reads CASSRNSYNEQFF. CDR3 coding DNA: TGCGCCAGCAGCCGAAACTCGTACAATGAGCAGTTCTTC.

This chain joins TRBV6-5 and TRBJ2-3, with D unresolved. The ends were cut back, 8 bases at V and 4 bases at J, with 7 bases in the middle. Germline CDR1 is MNHEY and CDR2 is SVGAGI. The CDR3 has 11 amino acids. The CDR3 protein is CASCQADTQYF. The CDR3, as DNA: TGTGCCAGCTGTCAGGCAGATACGCAGTATTTT.